The sequence of this TCR beta chain was determined in a study of T cell changes during pregnancy in multiple sclerosis. Profiled with immunoSEQ multiplex PCR; TCRdb holds only in-frame clones, not every one. The table lists around 25,000 clones, more than 90% of them singletons, with 9.4% in the top ten. The CDR3 sequence is 11 residues long. Germline V gene sequence: CDR1 MNHEY, CDR2 SMNVEV (reference sequence). Trimming pared 7 bases from V and 1 base from J, leaving 2 bases between. The material was CD8+ T cells from peripheral blood mononuclear cells, obtained in the third trimester of pregnancy. This TCR derives from a female donor in good health, enrolled as a control in a pregnancy study. This chain connects TRBV27 to TRBJ2-1; D gene unclear. The CDR3 DNA is TGTGCCAGCACTTCCTACAATGAGCAGTTCTTC. Translating it yields CASTSYNEQFF.